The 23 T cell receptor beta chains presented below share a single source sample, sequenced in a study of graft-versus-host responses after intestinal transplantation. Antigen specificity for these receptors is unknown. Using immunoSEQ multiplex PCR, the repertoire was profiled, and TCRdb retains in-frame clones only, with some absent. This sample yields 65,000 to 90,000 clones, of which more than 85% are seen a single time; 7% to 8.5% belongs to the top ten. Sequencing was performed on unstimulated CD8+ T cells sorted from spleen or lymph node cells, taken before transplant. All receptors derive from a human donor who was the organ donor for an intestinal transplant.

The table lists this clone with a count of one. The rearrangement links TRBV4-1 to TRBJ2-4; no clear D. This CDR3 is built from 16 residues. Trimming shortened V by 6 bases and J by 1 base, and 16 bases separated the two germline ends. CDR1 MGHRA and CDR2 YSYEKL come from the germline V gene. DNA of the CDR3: TGCGCCAGCAGTCCCCGGCACCCGCGGGCCAAAAACATTCAGTACTTC. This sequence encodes CASSPRHPRAKNIQYF.

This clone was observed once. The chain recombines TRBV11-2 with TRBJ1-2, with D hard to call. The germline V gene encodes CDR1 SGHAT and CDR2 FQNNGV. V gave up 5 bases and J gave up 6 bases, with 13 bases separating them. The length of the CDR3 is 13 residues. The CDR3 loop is CASSQSLEDGYTF. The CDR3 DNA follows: TGTGCCAGCAGCCAGAGTTTGGAGGATGGCTACACCTTC.

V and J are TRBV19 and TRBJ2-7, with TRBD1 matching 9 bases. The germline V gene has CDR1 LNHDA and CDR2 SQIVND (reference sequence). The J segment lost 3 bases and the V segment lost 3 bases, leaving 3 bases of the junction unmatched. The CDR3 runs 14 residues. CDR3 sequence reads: CASSMTGGIYEQYF. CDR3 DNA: TGTGCCAGTAGTATGACAGGGGGGATCTACGAGCAGTACTTC.

The CDR3 DNA reads as TGCGCCAGCAGCTTGTTTTATCTAGCGGGGGCGGACGAGCAGTACTTC. The encoded protein is CASSLFYLAGADEQYF. The V and J genes are TRBV5-1 and TRBJ2-7; 10 bases map to TRBD2. The V and J ends lost 1 base and 5 bases, in that order; junction bases with no gene match: 9. The germline V gene encodes CDR1 SGHRS and CDR2 YFSETQ. The length of the CDR3 is 16 residues.

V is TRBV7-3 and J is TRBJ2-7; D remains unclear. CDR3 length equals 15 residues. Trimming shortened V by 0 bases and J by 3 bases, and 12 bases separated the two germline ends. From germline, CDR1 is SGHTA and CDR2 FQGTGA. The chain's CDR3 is CASSLTPAGNYEQYF. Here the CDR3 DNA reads TGTGCCAGCAGCTTAACCCCGGCCGGTAACTACGAGCAGTACTTC.

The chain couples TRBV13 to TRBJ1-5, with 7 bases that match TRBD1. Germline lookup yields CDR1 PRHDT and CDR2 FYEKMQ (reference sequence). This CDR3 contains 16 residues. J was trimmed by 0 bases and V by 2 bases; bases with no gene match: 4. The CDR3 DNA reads TGTGCCAGCAGCTTAAGGGGGCAGTATAGCAATCAGCCCCAGCATTTT. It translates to CASSLRGQYSNQPQHF.

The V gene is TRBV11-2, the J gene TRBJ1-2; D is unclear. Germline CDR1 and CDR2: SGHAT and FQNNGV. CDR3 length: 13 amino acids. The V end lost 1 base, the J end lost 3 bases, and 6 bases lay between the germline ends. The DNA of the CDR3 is TGTGCCAGCAGCTTAGGGGGAGACTATGGCTACACCTTC. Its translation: CASSLGGDYGYTF.

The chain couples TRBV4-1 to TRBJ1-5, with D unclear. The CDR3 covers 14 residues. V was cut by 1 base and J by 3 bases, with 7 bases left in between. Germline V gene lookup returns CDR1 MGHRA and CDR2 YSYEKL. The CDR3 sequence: CASSQASDNQPQHF. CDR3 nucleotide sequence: TGCGCCAGCAGCCAAGCAAGCGACAATCAGCCCCAGCATTTT.

CDR3 nucleotides: TGTGCCAGCAGAGGACTAGCGGGGAACACCGGGGAGCTGTTTTTT. It translates to CASRGLAGNTGELFF. The chain employs TRBV2 and TRBJ2-2; 11 bases line up with TRBD2. The junction had 1 base not matched to a gene; V was cut back by 6 bases and J by 1 base. Germline loops: CDR1 SNHLY, CDR2 FYNNEI. CDR3 length equals 15 residues.

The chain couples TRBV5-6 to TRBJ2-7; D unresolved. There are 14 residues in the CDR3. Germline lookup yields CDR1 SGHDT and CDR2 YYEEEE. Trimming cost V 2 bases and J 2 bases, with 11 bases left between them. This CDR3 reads CASSFSLKPYEQYF. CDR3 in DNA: TGTGCCAGCAGCTTCTCTCTCAAACCCTACGAGCAGTACTTC. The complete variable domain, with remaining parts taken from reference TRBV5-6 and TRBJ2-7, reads DAGVTQSPTHLIKTRGQQVTLRCSPKSGHDTVSWYQQALGQGPQFIFQYYEEEERQRGNFPDRFSGHQFPNYSSELNVNALLLGDSALYLCASSFSLKPYEQYFGPGTRLTVT.

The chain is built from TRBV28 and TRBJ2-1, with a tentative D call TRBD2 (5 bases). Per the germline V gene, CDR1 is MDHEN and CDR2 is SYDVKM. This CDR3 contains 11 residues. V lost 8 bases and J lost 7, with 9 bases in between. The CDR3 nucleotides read TGTGCCAGCGCCGGGGATAATGAGCAGTTCTTC. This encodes CASAGDNEQFF.

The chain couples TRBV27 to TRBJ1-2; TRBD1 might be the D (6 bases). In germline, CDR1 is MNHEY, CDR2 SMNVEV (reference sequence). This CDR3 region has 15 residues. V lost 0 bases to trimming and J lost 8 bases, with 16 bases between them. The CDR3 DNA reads TGTGCCAGCAGTTTATCGGGGGCGGGATGGGGCGGCTACACCTTC. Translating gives CASSLSGAGWGGYTF.

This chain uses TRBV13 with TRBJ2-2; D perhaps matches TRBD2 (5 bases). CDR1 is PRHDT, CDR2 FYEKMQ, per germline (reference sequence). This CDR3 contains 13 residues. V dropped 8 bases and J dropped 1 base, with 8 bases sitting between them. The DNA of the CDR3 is TGTGCCAGCGGCCGGGAGAACACCGGGGAGCTGTTTTTT. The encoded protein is CASGRENTGELFF.

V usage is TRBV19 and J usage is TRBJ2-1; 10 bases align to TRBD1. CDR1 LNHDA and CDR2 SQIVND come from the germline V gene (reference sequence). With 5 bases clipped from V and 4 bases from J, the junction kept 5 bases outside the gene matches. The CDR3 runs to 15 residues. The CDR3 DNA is TGTGCCAGTAGTGTAGGACAGGGGGAATACAATGAGCAGTTCTTC. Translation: CASSVGQGEYNEQFF.

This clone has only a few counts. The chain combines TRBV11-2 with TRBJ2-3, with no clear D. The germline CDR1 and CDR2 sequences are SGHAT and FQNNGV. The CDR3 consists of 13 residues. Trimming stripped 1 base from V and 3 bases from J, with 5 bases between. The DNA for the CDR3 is TGTGCCAGCAGCTTAGTCGTTACAGATACGCAGTATTTT. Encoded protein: CASSLVVTDTQYF.

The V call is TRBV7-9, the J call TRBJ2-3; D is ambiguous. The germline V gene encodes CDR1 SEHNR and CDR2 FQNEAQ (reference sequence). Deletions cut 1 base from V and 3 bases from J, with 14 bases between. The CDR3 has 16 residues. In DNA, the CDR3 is TGTGCCAGCAGCTTAGGGTCGGCAATTACTACAGATACGCAGTATTTT. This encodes CASSLGSAITTDTQYF.

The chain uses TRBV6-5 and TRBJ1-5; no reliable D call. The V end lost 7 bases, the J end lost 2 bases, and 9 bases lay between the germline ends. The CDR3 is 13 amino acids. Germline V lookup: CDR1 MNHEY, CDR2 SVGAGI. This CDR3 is CASTSRGNQPQHF. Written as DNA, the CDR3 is TGTGCCAGCACGTCCCGGGGCAATCAGCCCCAGCATTTT.

The CDR3 DNA sequence: TGTGCCAGCAGCTTTTTAGGCAATGAGCAGTTCTTC. Amino acids: CASSFLGNEQFF. The rearrangement joins TRBV7-2 to TRBJ2-1; D uncertain. V dropped 3 bases and J dropped 6 bases, with 6 bases sitting between them. This CDR3 has 12 residues. Germline loops: CDR1 SGHTA, CDR2 FQGNSA.

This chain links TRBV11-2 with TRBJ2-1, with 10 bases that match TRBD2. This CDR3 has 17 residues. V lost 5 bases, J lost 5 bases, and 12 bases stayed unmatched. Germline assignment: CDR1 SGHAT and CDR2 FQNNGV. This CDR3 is CASSLFSGLAENNEQFF. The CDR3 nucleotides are TGTGCCAGCAGCCTATTCTCAGGACTAGCGGAAAACAATGAGCAGTTCTTC.

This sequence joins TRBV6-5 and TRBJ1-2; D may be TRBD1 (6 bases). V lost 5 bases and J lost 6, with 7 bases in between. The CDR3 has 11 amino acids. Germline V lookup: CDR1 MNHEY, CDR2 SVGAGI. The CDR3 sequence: CASSRGNGYTF. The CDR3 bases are TGTGCCAGCAGTAGGGGGAATGGCTACACCTTC.

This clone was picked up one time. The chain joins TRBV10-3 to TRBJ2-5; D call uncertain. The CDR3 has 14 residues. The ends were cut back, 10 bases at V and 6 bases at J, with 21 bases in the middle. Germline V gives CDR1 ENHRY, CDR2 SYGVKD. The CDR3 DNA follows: TGTGCCACCGCCCCCCGGCTAGTCCGCCAGACCCAGTACTTC. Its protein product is CATAPRLVRQTQYF.

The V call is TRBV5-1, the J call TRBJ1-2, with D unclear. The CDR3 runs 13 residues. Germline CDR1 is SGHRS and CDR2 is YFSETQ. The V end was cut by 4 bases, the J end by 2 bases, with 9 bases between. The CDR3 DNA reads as TGCGCCAGCAGCCCCTTCTCAAACTATGGCTACACCTTC. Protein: CASSPFSNYGYTF.

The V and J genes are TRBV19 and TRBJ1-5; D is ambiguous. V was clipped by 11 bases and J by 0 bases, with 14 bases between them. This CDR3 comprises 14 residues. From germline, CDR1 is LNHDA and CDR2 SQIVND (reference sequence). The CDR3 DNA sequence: TGTGCCGCGTCGGGGATTTATAGCAATCAGCCCCAGCATTTT. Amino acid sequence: CAASGIYSNQPQHF.